The TCR beta chain under discussion was sequenced for a study of beta chain features in type 1 diabetes. Overall study context: Patients looked much like healthy donors when it came to age, gender and cell yields. General study findings and limits: Patients showed naive, central memory and Treg TCRB repertoires that appeared more similar than those of healthy donors.

Investigators reverse transcribed all isolated RNA, so they sequenced expressed TCRB transcripts. Some clones are missing from TCRdb's copy, which holds only in-frame ones; the method was immunoSEQ multiplex PCR. Here the sample spans roughly 300,000 clones, roughly 15% being singletons. Heparinised blood was drawn once per donor, averaging roughly 120 mL. The CDR3 has 14 amino acids. Trimming pared 0 bases from V and 4 bases from J, leaving 8 bases between. From germline, CDR1 is SGHVS and CDR2 FQNEAQ. On this clone itself: Antigen: not known.

This receptor was taken from a man aged 25-45 years in good health. Material for sequencing was central memory CD4+ T cells from blood. This chain connects TRBV7-8 to TRBJ2-3; a possible D gene is TRBD2 (5 bases). CDR3 residues: CASSLAGVADTQYF. The CDR3, as DNA: TGTGCCAGCAGCTTAGCGGGAGTGGCAGATACGCAGTATTTT.